These 27 T cell receptor beta chains came from one sample sequenced in a study of T cells after yellow fever vaccination. TCRdb reanalysed the 5' RACE reads using MiXCR and keeps one entry per CDR3 protein. Of 100,000 to 150,000 distinct CDR3 sequences in the sample, more than 6.5% were seen once. The sample consisted of CD4+ T cells sorted from PBMCs, taken 10 to 11 days after the first yellow fever vaccination. Source of these receptors: a man aged 18 to 30 who received the YFV17D yellow fever vaccine.

This clonotype was found many times. The V gene is TRBV20-1, the J gene TRBJ1-5; D gene unclear. Germline CDR1 and CDR2: DFQATT and SNEGSKA (reference sequence). The V gene lost 3 bases and the J gene lost 2 bases, with 8 bases spanning the gap. This CDR3 region has 13 residues. In DNA, the CDR3 is TGCAGTGCTAGTTTGCTTCGCAATCAGCCCCAGCATTTT. As protein: CSASLLRNQPQHF.

This clonotype appeared a single time. A read error may explain this, as a much larger clone is one base away. This chain joins TRBV2 and TRBJ2-3; 9 nucleotides match TRBD2. In germline, CDR1 is SNHLY, CDR2 FYNNEI. The CDR3 is 17 residues long. The CDR3 DNA reads TGTGCCATCAGTTTAGGGTCGGTTAGCGGGGGTACAGATACGCAGTATTTT. This sequence encodes CAISLGSVSGGTDTQYF.

This clonotype has at least ten counts. The chain uses TRBV4-2 and TRBJ2-1, with 10 bases identical to TRBD2. V shed 1 base and J 8 bases; nucleotides not matched to a gene: 5. The CDR3 extends over 15 amino acids. Germline lookup yields CDR1 LGHNA and CDR2 YNFKEQ. The CDR3 DNA sequence: TGTGCCAGCAGCCAAGGAGCGGGGGGGCTTGATGAGCAGTTCTTC. Protein sequence: CASSQGAGGLDEQFF.

The V gene is TRBV5-1, the J gene TRBJ2-5, with 13 positions matching TRBD2. J gave up 9 bases and V 3 bases, and 5 bases lay outside the gene matches. Germline-derived CDR1 and CDR2 are SGHRS and YFSETQ. This CDR3 contains 14 residues. CDR3 sequence reads: CASSWTSGGGAQYF. The CDR3 DNA is TGCGCCAGCAGCTGGACTAGCGGGGGAGGGGCCCAGTACTTC.

This clonotype was counted at least ten times. This chain connects TRBV10-3 to TRBJ1-5; 7 nucleotides line up with TRBD1. V lost 2 bases and J lost 0; bases outside the gene matches: 10. CDR3 size: 18 residues. Germline V gives CDR1 ENHRY, CDR2 SYGVKD. DNA for the CDR3: TGTGCCATCAGTGAGCGTCAGGGGGTTCGTGATAGCAATCAGCCCCAGCATTTT. Amino acid sequence: CAISERQGVRDSNQPQHF.

This clonotype appeared a few times. A junction boundary mismatches the germline segment, possibly from a read error. This chain joins TRBV20-1 and TRBJ1-1; D is unresolved. In germline, CDR1 is DFQATT, CDR2 SNEGSKA (reference sequence). CDR3 length equals 17 residues. CDR3 DNA sequence: TGCTGTGCTAGAGATAAATACCGTTGGGGTTTGAACACTGAAGCTTTCTTT. The encoded protein is CCARDKYRWGLNTEAFF.

In regard to this clonotype: A much larger clonotype is one base distant, so this may be a read error. This chain links TRBV7-2 with TRBJ1-6, with D possibly TRBD1 on 5 matching bases. The CDR3 extends over 16 amino acids. Deletions cut 1 base from V and 6 bases from J, with 13 bases between. Germline assignment: CDR1 SGHTA and CDR2 FQGNSA. This chain's CDR3 is CASSLVVRGGNSPLHF. The CDR3 coding sequence is TGTGCCAGCAGCTTAGTGGTGCGGGGGGGTAATTCACCCCTCCACTTT. Full variable domain (rest looked up from reference TRBV7-2 and TRBJ1-6): GAGVSQSPSNKVTEKGKDVELRCDPISGHTALYWYRQSLGQGLEFLIYFQGNSAPDKSGLPSDRFSAERTGGSVSTLTIQRTQQEDSAVYLCASSLVVRGGNSPLHFGNGTRLTVT.

This clonotype was picked up many times. This chain joins TRBV2 and TRBJ2-7; TRBD2 matches 9 bases. Germline CDR1 reads SNHLY; CDR2 reads FYNNEI. V was clipped by 11 bases and J by 5 bases; unmatched bases: 10. This CDR3 contains 13 residues. The CDR3 bases are TGTGCCGGCTTAGCGGGGGTCGGCCACGAGCAGTACTTC. As protein: CAGLAGVGHEQYF.

This clonotype was counted at least ten times. The chain is built from TRBV3-1 and TRBJ2-1; D gene ambiguous. From germline, CDR1 is LGHDT and CDR2 YNNKEL (reference sequence). The CDR3 is 14 amino acids. Deletions cut 8 bases from V and 5 bases from J, with 16 bases between. The CDR3 nucleotides are TGTGCCAGCGGTAGCTTCGGGTCAAACAATGAGCAGTTCTTC. It specifies CASGSFGSNNEQFF.

The table lists this clonotype with many counts. This chain connects TRBV9 to TRBJ2-3; 14 bases line up with TRBD2. V was pared by 3 bases and J by 2 bases, with 8 bases of the junction left unmatched. Germline CDR1 SGDLS, CDR2 YYNGEE. The CDR3 covers 18 residues. Here the CDR3 DNA reads TGTGCCAGCAGCGCCCCCGGGACTAGCGGGGGAATCACAGATACGCAGTATTTT. Translating gives CASSAPGTSGGITDTQYF.

This clonotype has ten or more counts. V and J are TRBV18 and TRBJ1-5, with no clear D. Germline CDR1 is KGHSH and CDR2 is LQKENI. Trimming left V 0 bases short and J 0 bases short, with 3 bases between. The length of the CDR3 is 14 residues. The CDR3 reads CASSPPYSNQPQHF. The CDR3, as DNA: TGTGCCAGCTCACCACCTTATAGCAATCAGCCCCAGCATTTT.

This clonotype was counted ten times or more. The chain employs TRBV20-1 and TRBJ1-3, with D possibly TRBD1 on 5 matching bases. With 1 base removed from V and 0 bases from J, the gap between germline ends came to 7 bases. In germline, CDR1 is DFQATT, CDR2 SNEGSKA (reference sequence). CDR3 length: 14 residues. The DNA for the CDR3 is TGCAGTGCTAGAGGGGGGTACTCTGGAAACACCATATATTTT. This codes for CSARGGYSGNTIYF.

This clonotype has ten or more counts. The J gene is TRBJ2-1, the V gene TRBV7-2; D possibly corresponds to TRBD2 (5 bases). Per the germline V gene, CDR1 is SGHTA and CDR2 is FQGNSA. Trimming pared 7 bases from V and 2 bases from J, leaving 12 bases between. The CDR3 sequence is 14 residues long. The CDR3 DNA is TGTGCCAGCACCCTCCCGGGGACCTACAATGAGCAGTTCTTC. Translation gives CASTLPGTYNEQFF.

The chain couples TRBV4-1 to TRBJ2-1; the D call may be TRBD1 or TRBD2 (5 bases each). With 3 bases removed from V and 3 bases from J, the gap between germline ends came to 18 bases. Germline assignment: CDR1 MGHRA and CDR2 YSYEKL. The CDR3 has 17 amino acids. CDR3 in amino acids: CASSHPTGTHYYNEQFF. The CDR3 DNA is TGCGCCAGCAGCCACCCTACCGGGACCCACTACTACAATGAGCAGTTCTTC.

This clonotype was counted at least ten times. This chain connects TRBV5-1 to TRBJ2-3; D unresolved. The CDR3 contains 17 residues. Deletions cut 3 bases from V and 2 bases from J, with 19 bases between. CDR1 is SGHRS and CDR2 is YFSETQ in the germline V gene. CDR3 residues: CASSSQPVPAHTDTQYF. The CDR3 region has the DNA TGCGCCAGCAGCTCCCAACCCGTTCCGGCACACACAGATACGCAGTATTTT.

The CDR3 bases are TGCGCCAGCAGCCAACGAGCGGGGACTAATGAGCAGTTCTTC. It codes for CASSQRAGTNEQFF. The rearrangement links TRBV4-1 to TRBJ2-1; 7 bases fit TRBD2. Germline-derived CDR1 and CDR2 are MGHRA and YSYEKL. The CDR3 length is 14 residues. Trimming took 2 bases from V and 7 from J; bases not matched to a gene: 5.

This clonotype was observed many times. V and J are TRBV11-2 and TRBJ2-1; TRBD2 matches at 7 bases. Germline V gene lookup returns CDR1 SGHAT and CDR2 FQNNGV. CDR3 length equals 17 residues. The V and J ends lost 4 bases and 2 bases, in that order; junction bases with no gene match: 11. The CDR3 nucleotides read TGTGCCAGCAGCTCGCAAAAAGCGGGGACGACCTACAATGAGCAGTTCTTC. Translated, it gives CASSSQKAGTTYNEQFF.

This clonotype was recorded at least ten times. The rearrangement links TRBV7-2 to TRBJ2-2, with D unclear. Germline loops: CDR1 SGHTA, CDR2 FQGNSA. Trimming cost V 6 bases and J 3 bases, with 8 bases left between them. The CDR3 covers 13 residues. CDR3 sequence (DNA): TGTGCCAGCAGGGAACAGTACACCGGGGAGCTGTTTTTT. Translation: CASREQYTGELFF.

This clonotype showed up many times. The chain employs TRBV4-2 and TRBJ1-1; D call uncertain. Trimming pared 0 bases from V and 11 bases from J, leaving 4 bases between. The CDR3 sequence is 10 residues long. CDR1 and CDR2 from the germline V gene are LGHNA and YNFKEQ. For the CDR3, the DNA is TGTGCCAGCAGCCAAGAGCGGGCTTTCTTT. It translates to CASSQERAFF.

This clonotype came up many times. The chain is built from TRBV6-1 and TRBJ2-5; D might be TRBD1 (5 bases). This CDR3 is 13 amino acids long. The V and J ends lost 8 bases and 4 bases respectively, with 14 bases between them. In germline, CDR1 is MNHNS, CDR2 SASEGT. The CDR3 DNA is TGTGCCAGCGCCGGACATTTTGGAGAGACCCAGTACTTC. It specifies CASAGHFGETQYF.

This clonotype was seen at least ten times. The genes are TRBV5-1 and TRBJ2-1; TRBD2 matches 8 bases. Unmatched junction bases numbered 22, after V lost 4 bases and J lost 10 bases. CDR3 size: 18 residues. Germline CDR1 reads SGHRS; CDR2 reads YFSETQ. CDR3 DNA sequence: TGCGCCAGCAGCGGACAACCCCACTCTAGCGGGTCCTTTGGGGAGCAGTTCTTC. As protein: CASSGQPHSSGSFGEQFF.

The chain recombines TRBV20-1 with TRBJ1-2; TRBD1 agrees at 8 bases. The CDR3 is 16 residues long. The J segment lost 2 bases and the V segment lost 0 bases, leaving 8 bases of the junction unmatched. The V gene's germline CDR1 is DFQATT and CDR2 SNEGSKA (reference sequence). The CDR3 loop reads CSARDWGRGQNYGYTF. Here the CDR3 DNA reads TGCAGTGCTAGAGATTGGGGCAGGGGGCAGAACTATGGCTACACCTTC.

This clonotype was recorded at least ten times. The rearrangement links TRBV20-1 to TRBJ2-1; 7 bases agree with TRBD1. Germline V lookup: CDR1 DFQATT, CDR2 SNEGSKA (reference sequence). There are 15 residues in the CDR3. V shed 1 base, J shed 8 bases, and the junction held 11 bases outside the gene matches. CDR3 nucleotide sequence: TGCAGTGCTAGAGCCGTAAACAGGGGTTCCTATGAGCAGTTCTTC. It codes for CSARAVNRGSYEQFF.

This clonotype was seen ten or more times. This chain links TRBV24-1 with TRBJ2-2; TRBD1 is a possible D gene (6 bases). CDR1 KGHDR and CDR2 SFDVKD come from the germline V gene. Trimming cost V 5 bases and J 3 bases, with 6 bases left between them. There are 13 residues in the CDR3. The DNA for the CDR3 is TGTGCCACCAGTGGACAGGACACCGGGGAGCTGTTTTTT. Translation: CATSGQDTGELFF.

This clonotype was recorded many times. V is TRBV7-9 and J is TRBJ1-6, with D possibly TRBD1 on 5 matching bases. Germline V gene sequence: CDR1 SEHNR, CDR2 FQNEAQ (reference sequence). V was clipped by 3 bases and J by 7 bases, with 13 bases between them. The CDR3 is 15 residues long. DNA of the CDR3: TGTGCCAGCAGCTTTGGAGGGGAGGGAAATTCACCCCTCCACTTT. Amino acids: CASSFGGEGNSPLHF.

About this clonotype: Possible read error: a much larger clone is one base away. The genes are TRBV11-1 and TRBJ2-1; TRBD1 aligns across 8 bases. CDR1 SGHAT and CDR2 FQDESV come from the germline V gene (reference sequence). This CDR3 has 19 residues. Here the CDR3 DNA reads TGTGCCGGCAGCTTCCCAGGACAGGGCCGGACCTCAGCCCTCGGCGAGCAGTTCTTC. This codes for CAGSFPGQGRTSALGEQFF.

At least ten counts were recorded for this clonotype. The gene calls are TRBV5-1 and TRBJ2-5, with 10 positions matching TRBD2. V lost 2 bases, J lost 0 bases, and 4 bases stayed unmatched. Germline values: CDR1 SGHRS, CDR2 YFSETQ. CDR3 length equals 16 residues. CDR3 DNA sequence: TGCGCCAGCAGCTTTAGTAGCGGGGGGTACCAAGAGACCCAGTACTTC. Protein: CASSFSSGGYQETQYF.